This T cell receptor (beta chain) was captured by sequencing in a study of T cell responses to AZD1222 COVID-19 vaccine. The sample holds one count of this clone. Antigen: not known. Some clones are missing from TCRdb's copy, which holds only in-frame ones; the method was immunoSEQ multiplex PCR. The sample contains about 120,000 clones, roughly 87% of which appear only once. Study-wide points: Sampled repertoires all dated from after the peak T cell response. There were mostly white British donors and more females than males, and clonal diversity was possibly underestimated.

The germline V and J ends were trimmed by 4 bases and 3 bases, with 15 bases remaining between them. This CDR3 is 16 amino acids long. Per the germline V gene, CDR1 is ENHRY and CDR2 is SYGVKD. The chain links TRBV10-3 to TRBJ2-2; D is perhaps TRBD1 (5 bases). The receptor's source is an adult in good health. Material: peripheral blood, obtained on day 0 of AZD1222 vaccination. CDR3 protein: CAISGPPGLDTGELFF. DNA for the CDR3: TGTGCCATCAGTGGGCCGCCAGGGTTAGACACCGGGGAGCTGTTTTTT.